This T cell receptor beta chain was identified during a study of post-analysis software for immune sequencing data. Study observations and caveats: When patients were compared with controls, about five TRBV segments were more frequent, TRBV5-6, TRBV5-1 and TRBV20-1 among them. People with multiple sclerosis had a significantly lower normalized Chao1 diversity than controls did.

Unique molecular identifiers were carried by the TCR beta cDNA libraries. With roughly 1 to 11 million T cells as the source, a few hundred thousand cDNA molecules resulted. TCRdb passed the PCR reads through MiXCR, listing each CDR3 protein once. The table lists about 540,000 distinct CDR3 sequences, less than 40% of them singletons. For this clonotype: The target antigen is unknown. A read error may account for a junction end that differs from germline.

Germline CDR1 reads DFQATT; CDR2 reads SNEGSKA (reference sequence). The CDR3 covers 13 residues. Source material: blood. This sequence joins TRBV20-1 and TRBJ2-7, with TRBD1 matching over 10 bases. This TCR was sampled from a girl younger than 18 with multiple sclerosis. The CDR3 nucleotides read TGCGGTGCAATGACAGGGGGCGCGTACGAGCAGTACTTC. Encoded protein: CGAMTGGAYEQYF.